The 24 T cell receptor beta chains below were found in one sample sequenced in a study of cytomegalovirus exposure and HLA in healthy donors. Both 60 Vbeta primers and 13 Jbeta primers went into the PCR. Sequencing used immunoSEQ multiplex PCR; TCRdb keeps in-frame clones, though not all of them. The listing records approximately 180,000 clones. Sequencing was done on a sample of PBMCs. These receptors all come from a man in his thirties or forties in good health and CMV-seronegative.

The chain recombines TRBV5-8 with TRBJ1-2, with 7 bases identical to TRBD1. V lost 4 bases, J lost 3 bases, and 6 bases stayed unmatched. The CDR3 runs to 14 residues. Germline values: CDR1 SGHTS, CDR2 YDEGEE. The CDR3 loop reads CASSLGQGDYGYTF. The DNA for the CDR3 is TGTGCCAGCAGCCTAGGGCAGGGGGACTATGGCTACACCTTC.

Of note for this clone: Germline and junction disagree at one end, which may indicate a read error. The genes are TRBV5-6 and TRBJ2-7; 9 bases match TRBD1. In germline, CDR1 is SGHDT, CDR2 YYEEEE. The CDR3 length is 15 residues. Here the CDR3 DNA reads TGTGCCAGCAGCTTGGCCGGGACAGGGACCGACGAGGAGGACTTC. It yields the protein CASSLAGTGTDEEDF.

The chain employs TRBV28 and TRBJ2-7; 7 positions match TRBD1. The junction had 11 bases not matched to a gene; V was cut back by 5 bases and J by 4 bases. CDR3 length: 15 residues. The germline V gene has CDR1 MDHEN and CDR2 SYDVKM. Here the CDR3 DNA reads TGTGCCAGCAGTCACGACAGGGTCCCCCCTTACGAGCAGTACTTC. Protein: CASSHDRVPPYEQYF.

The CDR3 DNA reads as TGTGCCAGCAGTGTACAGGGAAACACTGAAGCTTTCTTT. It specifies CASSVQGNTEAFF. The rearrangement joins TRBV2 to TRBJ1-1; tentative D call: TRBD1 (6 bases). This CDR3 contains 13 residues. V was trimmed by 4 bases and J by 2 bases, leaving 8 bases between them. Per the germline V gene, CDR1 is SNHLY and CDR2 is FYNNEI.

The chain combines TRBV15 with TRBJ2-7, with a tentative D call TRBD2 (6 bases). The CDR3 totals 14 residues. CDR1 LNHNV and CDR2 YYDKDF come from the germline V gene (reference sequence). The ends were cut back, 6 bases at V and 2 bases at J, with 14 bases in the middle. The CDR3 coding sequence is TGTGCCACCAGTTCGCCGGGACTGACCTACGAGCAGTACTTC. Translation: CATSSPGLTYEQYF.

CDR3 protein: CASSEEGRFNQPQHF. The CDR3 region has the DNA TGTGCCAGCAGTGAGGAGGGACGGTTCAATCAGCCCCAGCATTTT. This chain uses TRBV6-1 with TRBJ1-5; D is perhaps TRBD1 (5 bases). V lost 3 bases and J 3 bases, leaving 12 bases between the germline ends. Per germline, CDR1 MNHNS and CDR2 SASEGT. CDR3 length: 15 amino acids.

The rearrangement links TRBV7-8 to TRBJ2-1; 9 positions match TRBD2. V lost 0 bases to trimming and J lost 4 bases; unmatched junction nucleotides: 7. This CDR3 contains 17 residues. Germline V CDR1 and CDR2: SGHVS, FQNEAQ. CDR3 sequence (DNA): TGTGCCAGCAGCTTAGCGTTAGTAGCGGGAGCGTACAATGAGCAGTTCTTC. This gives the protein CASSLALVAGAYNEQFF.

The chain has TRBV30 and TRBJ1-6; D not certain. The germline gives CDR1 GTSNPN, CDR2 SVGIG (reference sequence). The CDR3 is 14 amino acids. The ends were cut back, 3 bases at V and 7 bases at J, with 13 bases in the middle. The CDR3 sequence is CAWSQATENSPLHF. CDR3 DNA sequence: TGTGCCTGGAGCCAGGCCACGGAAAATTCACCCCTCCACTTT.

The CDR3 loop reads CASGPGQHYEQYF. DNA of the CDR3: TGTGCCAGCGGGCCGGGACAGCACTACGAGCAGTACTTC. The chain couples TRBV4-2 to TRBJ2-7, with TRBD1 identical over 7 bases. The CDR3 loop spans 13 amino acids. V dropped 8 bases and J dropped 3; count of bases not matched to a gene: 7. The V gene's germline CDR1 is LGHNA and CDR2 YNFKEQ.

The V and J genes are TRBV7-9 and TRBJ2-1, with TRBD2 identical over 9 bases. The CDR3 is 15 amino acids. Germline assignment: CDR1 SEHNR and CDR2 FQNEAQ (reference sequence). Losses at the gene ends were 5 bases for V and 3 bases for J; bases not matched to a gene: 5. As DNA, the CDR3 is TGTGCCAGCAGCCATAGCGGGGGACGCTACAATGAGCAGTTCTTC. Its translation: CASSHSGGRYNEQFF.

This chain joins TRBV5-1 and TRBJ2-7, with TRBD2 matching over 16 bases. CDR1 is SGHRS, CDR2 YFSETQ, per germline. This CDR3 spans 18 amino acids. J gave up 4 bases and V 3 bases, and 10 bases lay outside the gene matches. The CDR3 loop is CASSSGLAGGLGRYEQYF. In nucleotides, the CDR3 is TGCGCCAGCAGCTCGGGACTAGCGGGAGGGCTTGGCCGGTACGAGCAGTACTTC. The full variable domain, completed using reference TRBV5-1 and TRBJ2-7, is KAGVTQTPRYLIKTRGQQVTLSCSPISGHRSVSWYQQTPGQGLQFLFEYFSETQRNKGNFPGRFSGRQFSNSRSEMNVSTLELGDSALYLCASSSGLAGGLGRYEQYFGPGTRLTVT.

The rearrangement uses TRBV11-3 and TRBJ2-1, with a tentative D call TRBD1 (7 bases). The germline V gene has CDR1 SGHNT and CDR2 YENEEA. This CDR3 is 14 amino acids long. Between the trimmed V and J ends, which lost 2 bases and 9 bases, there was a span of 14 bases. CDR3 nucleotide sequence: TGTGCCAGCAGCTTAAGGCAGGGGGGTGGTGAGCAGTTCTTC. Protein: CASSLRQGGGEQFF.

The chain links TRBV9 to TRBJ2-3; no firm D call. This CDR3 contains 15 residues. Germline values: CDR1 SGDLS, CDR2 YYNGEE. V lost 1 base, J lost 0 bases, and 9 bases lay in between. The CDR3 spells CASSVMSRSTDTQYF. The CDR3 coding sequence is TGTGCCAGCAGCGTAATGTCGCGGAGCACAGATACGCAGTATTTT.

This sequence joins TRBV5-4 and TRBJ2-1; possibly TRBD2 for D (5 bases). V lost 1 base and J lost 3, with 14 bases in between. The V gene's germline CDR1 is SGHNT and CDR2 YYREEE (reference sequence). The CDR3 totals 16 residues. The CDR3 region has the DNA TGTGCCAGCAGCTTGCCCCTAGCTTTTAACTACAATGAGCAGTTCTTC. Its translation is CASSLPLAFNYNEQFF.

The chain carries TRBV29-1 and TRBJ2-7; 11 bases line up with TRBD2. CDR1 SQVTM and CDR2 ANQGSEA come from the germline V gene. The CDR3 extends over 14 amino acids. V dropped 4 bases and J dropped 5; count of bases not matched to a gene: 7. DNA for the CDR3: TGCAGCGTTGCACTAACTAGCGGGAGAAACGAGCAGTACTTC. Protein: CSVALTSGRNEQYF.

The gene calls are TRBV2 and TRBJ1-2; a weak D match, TRBD1 (5 bases). Germline CDR1 SNHLY, CDR2 FYNNEI. Trimming cost V 4 bases and J 4 bases, with 13 bases left between them. The CDR3 totals 14 residues. CDR3 bases: TGTGCCAGCAGTGTAGTCCTTGGGGCCTATGGCTACACCTTC. This gives the protein CASSVVLGAYGYTF.

The chain uses TRBV6-1 and TRBJ2-5, with a possible D match to TRBD2 (7 bases). The germline V and J ends were trimmed by 5 bases and 2 bases, with 12 bases remaining between them. Looked up from germline, CDR1 is MNHNS and CDR2 is SASEGT. The CDR3 is made up of 14 amino acids. In DNA form, the CDR3 reads TGTGCCAGCAGTTTCCGGGGGGCACAAGAGACCCAGTACTTC. Translated: CASSFRGAQETQYF.

The chain has TRBV29-1 and TRBJ2-7, with D perhaps TRBD1 (6 bases). This CDR3 contains 13 residues. The germline V gene has CDR1 SQVTM and CDR2 ANQGSEA. V lost 4 bases and J 2 bases, leaving 12 bases between the germline ends. CDR3 nucleotides: TGCAGCGTTGTCACAGGGACACCCTACGAGCAGTACTTC. Encoded protein: CSVVTGTPYEQYF.

The chain employs TRBV11-2 and TRBJ2-5, with unresolved D. The germline V gene encodes CDR1 SGHAT and CDR2 FQNNGV. The CDR3 extends over 12 amino acids. The V end lost 1 base, the J end lost 5 bases, and 5 bases lay between the germline ends. CDR3 amino acids: CASSLVEETQYF. The CDR3 DNA reads TGTGCCAGCAGCTTAGTAGAGGAGACCCAGTACTTC.

The chain combines TRBV5-1 with TRBJ2-3; the D gene is possibly TRBD1 (5 bases). V lost 4 bases and J lost 0, with 15 bases in between. Germline loops: CDR1 SGHRS, CDR2 YFSETQ. CDR3 size: 16 residues. In DNA, the CDR3 is TGCGCCAGCAGCACTCGACAGATTACTAGCACAGATACGCAGTATTTT. This sequence encodes CASSTRQITSTDTQYF.

V is TRBV29-1 and J is TRBJ2-1, with 10 bases aligning to TRBD2. The length of the CDR3 is 16 residues. Germline trimming cut 1 base from V and 3 bases from J; bases unmatched to any gene: 6. Germline CDR1 and CDR2: SQVTM and ANQGSEA. This chain's CDR3 is CSVEVLGLADYNEQFF. For the CDR3, the DNA is TGCAGCGTTGAAGTGCTTGGACTAGCGGACTACAATGAGCAGTTCTTC.

The V and J genes are TRBV11-3 and TRBJ1-4; D gene uncertain. Deletions cut 5 bases from V and 0 bases from J, with 7 bases between. The V gene's germline CDR1 is SGHNT and CDR2 YENEEA. There are 14 residues in the CDR3. CDR3 in amino acids: CASSVISTNEKLFF. The CDR3 nucleotides read TGTGCCAGCAGCGTAATTTCAACTAATGAAAAACTGTTTTTT.

The chain is built from TRBV7-6 and TRBJ2-5; 11 nucleotides line up with TRBD2. This CDR3 has 17 residues. CDR1 and CDR2 from the germline V gene are SGHVS and FNYEAQ. With 1 base clipped from V and 5 bases from J, the junction kept 9 bases outside the gene matches. CDR3 protein: CASSLEISGGAGETQYF. CDR3 nucleotides: TGTGCCAGCAGCTTAGAGATTAGCGGGGGGGCCGGTGAGACCCAGTACTTC.

This chain uses TRBV2 with TRBJ2-7; D remains unclear. From germline, CDR1 is SNHLY and CDR2 FYNNEI. Deletions cut 10 bases from V and 5 bases from J, with 12 bases between. This CDR3 region has 11 residues. CDR3 amino acids: CAIQWYDEQYF. DNA of the CDR3: TGTGCCATACAGTGGTATGACGAGCAGTACTTC.